The clone carrying this T cell receptor beta chain appeared a few times. Its antigen is unidentified. This entry is derived from a study of T-cell memory formation after mild COVID-19. Study outcomes and limitations: Clones which contracted sat mainly in CM and EM if CD4+, and in EMRA if CD8+. Second-wave clones reaching peak frequency on day 37 lacked confirmed SARS-CoV-2 specificity.

Trimming left V 1 base short and J 1 base short, with 4 bases between. The CDR3 sequence is 14 residues long. Germline values: CDR1 SGHAT, CDR2 FQNNGV. TCRdb analysed the 5' RACE reads with MiXCR anew, one entry per CDR3 protein. Of more than 250,000 distinct CDR3 sequences in the sample, over 15% were seen once. The V and J genes are TRBV11-2 and TRBJ1-4; D is unclear. The sequencing sample was made of PBMCs or a T cell subset sorted from them (not recorded which). This receptor was identified in a man between 18 and 35 years old who had mild COVID-19 (a few samples of this study predate the infection). Cell type and time point are not known. The CDR3 loop is CASSLGGTNEKLFF. CDR3 bases: TGTGCCAGCAGCTTAGGCGGAACTAATGAAAAACTGTTTTTT.